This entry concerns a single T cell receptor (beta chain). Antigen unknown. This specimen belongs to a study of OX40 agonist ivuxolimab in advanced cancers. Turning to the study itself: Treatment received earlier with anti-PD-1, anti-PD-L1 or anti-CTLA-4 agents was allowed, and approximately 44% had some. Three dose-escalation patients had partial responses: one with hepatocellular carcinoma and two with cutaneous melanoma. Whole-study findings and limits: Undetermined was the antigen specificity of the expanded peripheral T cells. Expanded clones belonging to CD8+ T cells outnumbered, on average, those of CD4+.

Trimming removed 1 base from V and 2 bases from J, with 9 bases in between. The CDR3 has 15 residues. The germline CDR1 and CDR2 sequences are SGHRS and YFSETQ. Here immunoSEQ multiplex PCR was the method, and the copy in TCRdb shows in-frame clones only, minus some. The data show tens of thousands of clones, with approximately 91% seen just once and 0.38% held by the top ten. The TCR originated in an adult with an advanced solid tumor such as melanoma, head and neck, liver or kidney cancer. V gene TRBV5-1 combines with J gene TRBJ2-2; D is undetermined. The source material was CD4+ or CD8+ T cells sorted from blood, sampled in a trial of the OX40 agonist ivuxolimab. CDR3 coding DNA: TGCGCCAGCAGCTTGTTGCTACCTAACACCGGGGAGCTGTTTTTT. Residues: CASSLLLPNTGELFF.